The rows below give T cell receptor beta chains drawn from one sample of a study of T cells in Graves' hyperthyroidism and ophthalmopathy. TCRdb recomputed calls from the multiplex PCR reads with MiXCR, one row per CDR3 protein. The sample has some 600,000 distinct CDR3 sequences, about 15% seen once. The specimen sequenced was blood. Receptors originate from a woman in her 30s with Graves' hyperthyroidism that later progressed to Graves' ophthalmopathy. CDR3s include the opening cysteine and the closing phenylalanine or tryptophan. A D gene is named only where the DNA matches it firmly. Rows may omit the clone size; those that give it use once, few, many or a size class.

cdr3_nt cdr3_aa d_call j_call clone_size v_call
TGCGCCAGCAGCCAAGATCTGGCGGGCAGCTCTGGAAACACCATATATTTT CASSQDLAGSSGNTIYF NA TRBJ1-3 NA TRBV4-1
TGTGCCACTTTATTCCGTGACAGGGCAGAGACCCAGTACTTC CATLFRDRAETQYF TRBD1 TRBJ2-5 NA TRBV2
TGTGCCTGGGCCTCCGGGACACCCTACGAGCAGTACTTC CAWASGTPYEQYF NA TRBJ2-7 many TRBV30
TGTGCCAGCAGTCAACTGGGGACGGAGGGAAACACCATATATTTT CASSQLGTEGNTIYF NA TRBJ1-3 many TRBV6-1
TGTGCCAGCAGTGTATTCGAGCTTGGCAGTGAGCAGTTCTTC CASSVFELGSEQFF NA TRBJ2-1 many TRBV2
TGTGCCAGCACATTCTTCCCTCAGGGGCCGCGGGAGCTGTTTTTT CASTFFPQGPRELFF NA TRBJ2-2 few TRBV6-1
TGTGCCAGCAGTGGGACGGGTGGGGCCAACGTCCTGACTTTC CASSGTGGANVLTF NA TRBJ2-6 many TRBV7-9
TGTGCCAGCAGCACCGGGACAGGGGGAGGTCAGCCCCAGCATTTT CASSTGTGGGQPQHF TRBD1 TRBJ1-5 many TRBV5-4
TGTGCCAGCAGTTCGCGACTAGCGGGAGTAGAAAATGAGCAGTTCTTC CASSSRLAGVENEQFF TRBD2 TRBJ2-1 many TRBV27
TGTGCCAGCAGTTTACAGGGATTTGAAGCTTTCTTT CASSLQGFEAFF NA TRBJ1-1 many TRBV11-2
TGTGCCAGCTCAGTCGACAGGGCCAGTAATTCACCCCTCCACTTT CASSVDRASNSPLHF TRBD1 TRBJ1-6 many TRBV18
TGTGCCAGCACCAACACAGGGGGGTCCTACGAGCAGTACTTC CASTNTGGSYEQYF TRBD1 TRBJ2-7 NA TRBV28
TGCAGCGTTCCAGGGACTCTTAGGTGGGGACTCACCCATGATACGCAGTATTTT CSVPGTLRWGLTHDTQYF NA TRBJ2-3 NA TRBV29-1